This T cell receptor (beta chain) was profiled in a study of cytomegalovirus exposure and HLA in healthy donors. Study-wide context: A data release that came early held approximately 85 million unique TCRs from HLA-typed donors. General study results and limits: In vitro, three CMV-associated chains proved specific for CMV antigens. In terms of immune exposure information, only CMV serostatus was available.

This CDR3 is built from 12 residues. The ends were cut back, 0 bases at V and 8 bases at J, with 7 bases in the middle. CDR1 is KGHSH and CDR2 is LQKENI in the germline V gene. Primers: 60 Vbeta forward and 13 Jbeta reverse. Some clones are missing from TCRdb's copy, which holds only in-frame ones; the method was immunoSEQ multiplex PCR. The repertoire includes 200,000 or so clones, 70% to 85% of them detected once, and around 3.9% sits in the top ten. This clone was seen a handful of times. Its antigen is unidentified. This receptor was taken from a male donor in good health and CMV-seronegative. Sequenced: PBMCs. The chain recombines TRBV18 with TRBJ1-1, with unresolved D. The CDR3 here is CASSPPSREAFF. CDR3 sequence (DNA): TGTGCCAGCTCACCACCGTCTAGAGAAGCTTTCTTT.